One sample yielded the 25 T cell receptor beta chains listed below, sequenced in a study of T cells after yellow fever vaccination. TCRdb independently ran MiXCR on the 5' RACE reads; one entry per CDR3 protein. The table includes 300,000 to 350,000 distinct CDR3 sequences, about 7.8% detected once. Sequenced here: PBMCs, sampled about 41 days after the first yellow fever vaccination. These receptors all stem from a man between 18 and 29 years old who received the YFV17D yellow fever vaccine.

This chain uses TRBV5-6 with TRBJ2-7, with TRBD2 matching over 7 bases. CDR1 is SGHDT, CDR2 YYEEEE, per germline. The length of the CDR3 is 14 residues. Trimming at V came to 4 bases and at J to 3 bases, leaving 7 bases not matched to a gene. The CDR3 spells CASSDSGDGYEQYF. The CDR3, as DNA: TGTGCCAGCAGCGACAGCGGGGACGGCTACGAGCAGTACTTC.

This clonotype was detected a few times. The chain links TRBV23-1 to TRBJ2-4; no clear D. TRBV23-1 is assigned to the ORF class and has an uncertain function. V lost 6 bases, J lost 2 bases, and 23 bases lay in between. The CDR3 length is 18 residues. CDR3 bases: TGCGCCAGCAGGACATCCCCGCCCCAACCCGTCTCCAAAAACATTCAGTACTTC. The encoded protein is CASRTSPPQPVSKNIQYF.

This clonotype appeared a few times. The chain recombines TRBV7-3 with TRBJ2-1; D gene uncertain. The CDR3 is made up of 11 amino acids. Germline CDR1 reads SGHTA; CDR2 reads FQGTGA. V dropped 6 bases and J dropped 4 bases, with 4 bases sitting between them. In nucleotides, the CDR3 is TGTGCCAGCAGGTTTTACAATGAGCAGTTCTTC. Residues: CASRFYNEQFF.

V is TRBV6-5 and J is TRBJ2-1; D gene unclear. The germline CDR1 and CDR2 sequences are MNHEY and SVGAGI. Trimming took off 0 bases at V and 6 bases at J, with 12 bases between the two ends. This CDR3 region has 15 residues. This chain's CDR3 is CASSYSRLSSNEQFF. The DNA for the CDR3 is TGTGCCAGCAGTTACTCGAGGCTCTCCAGCAATGAGCAGTTCTTC.

The chain recombines TRBV7-9 with TRBJ1-5; tentative D call: TRBD1 (5 bases). Germline-derived CDR1 and CDR2 are SEHNR and FQNEAQ (reference sequence). The CDR3 totals 14 residues. V gave up 5 bases and J gave up 0 bases, with 8 bases separating them. This chain's CDR3 is CASSLDSSNQPQHF. CDR3 coding DNA: TGTGCCAGCAGCCTCGACAGTAGCAATCAGCCCCAGCATTTT.

DNA of the CDR3: TGTGCCAGCAGCCCCAACTGGGGCAATGAGCAGTTCTTC. Residues: CASSPNWGNEQFF. V gene TRBV7-2 combines with J gene TRBJ2-1; D remains ambiguous. V was trimmed by 5 bases and J by 6 bases, leaving 11 bases between them. CDR3 length: 13 residues. Germline loops: CDR1 SGHTA, CDR2 FQGNSA.

The chain employs TRBV5-1 and TRBJ2-5; TRBD2 matches 9 bases. Germline V gene sequence: CDR1 SGHRS, CDR2 YFSETQ. V was pared by 1 base and J by 2 bases, with 9 bases of the junction left unmatched. The CDR3 is 17 amino acids. CDR3 bases: TGCGCCAGCAGCTTGCGGGGAGAGCGGGGGGCTCAAGAGACCCAGTACTTC. This translates into CASSLRGERGAQETQYF.

The chain joins TRBV4-1 to TRBJ1-1; D might be TRBD1 (5 bases). Trimming removed 6 bases at V and 1 base at J, with 15 bases between. This CDR3 comprises 15 residues. CDR1 MGHRA and CDR2 YSYEKL come from the germline V gene. This chain's CDR3 is CASRRGQGSNTEAFF. The CDR3, as DNA: TGCGCCAGCAGGAGGGGCCAGGGTTCGAACACTGAAGCTTTCTTT.

This clonotype was recorded a few times. The genes are TRBV4-3 and TRBJ2-2; TRBD2 matches 8 bases. The germline gives CDR1 LGHNA, CDR2 YSLEER. J lost 5 bases, V lost 0 bases, and 8 bases had no gene match. CDR3 length: 17 residues. The CDR3 bases are TGCGCCAGCAGCCAAGAAACGAGCGGGGGAGGGACCGGGGAGCTGTTTTTT. Protein sequence: CASSQETSGGGTGELFF.

The chain links TRBV5-4 to TRBJ2-3; the D is unclear. V lost 0 bases to trimming and J lost 3 bases, with 8 bases between them. CDR1 is SGHNT and CDR2 is YYREEE in the germline V gene (reference sequence). This CDR3 contains 14 residues. In nucleotides, the CDR3 is TGTGCCAGCAGCTTGGTCGCAGGAACAGATACGCAGTATTTT. Its translation is CASSLVAGTDTQYF.

The V gene is TRBV9, the J gene TRBJ2-3, with 12 bases lining up with TRBD2. Trimming removed 3 bases from V and 0 bases from J; junction bases left unmatched: 8. The CDR3 has 18 amino acids. CDR1 SGDLS and CDR2 YYNGEE come from the germline V gene. The CDR3 sequence: CASSGRLAGALSTDTQYF. The CDR3 DNA reads TGTGCCAGCAGCGGCCGACTAGCGGGGGCGCTAAGCACAGATACGCAGTATTTT.

The rearrangement joins TRBV20-1 to TRBJ1-5, with D maybe TRBD1 (5 bases). Germline V gene lookup returns CDR1 DFQATT and CDR2 SNEGSKA (reference sequence). The CDR3 contains 14 residues. V was shortened by 2 bases and J by 4 bases, with 12 bases between the two germline ends. CDR3 in amino acids: CSARSFGGNQPQHF. As DNA, the CDR3 is TGCAGTGCTAGAAGTTTCGGGGGTAATCAGCCCCAGCATTTT.

This clonotype was found many times. The chain combines TRBV7-2 with TRBJ2-1; TRBD2 matches at 10 bases. CDR3 length: 16 residues. Germline lookup yields CDR1 SGHTA and CDR2 FQGNSA. The J segment lost 6 bases and the V segment lost 1 base, leaving 6 bases of the junction unmatched. This CDR3 reads CASSLGTGLASNEQFF. CDR3 bases: TGTGCCAGCAGCTTAGGAACGGGACTAGCGAGCAATGAGCAGTTCTTC.

This clonotype occurred a few times. The chain has TRBV24-1 and TRBJ2-1, with 10 bases identical to TRBD1. Germline V CDR1 and CDR2: KGHDR, SFDVKD. The CDR3 is 15 residues long. Trimming removed 4 bases from V and 5 bases from J; junction bases left unmatched: 4. The CDR3 bases are TGTGCCACCAGTGACCCCGGACAGGGGGACAATGAGCAGTTCTTC. Its translation is CATSDPGQGDNEQFF.

The sample holds many counts of this clonotype. The chain employs TRBV7-9 and TRBJ2-1; 9 nucleotides align to TRBD1. V lost 4 bases, J lost 3 bases, and 4 bases stayed unmatched. The length of the CDR3 is 15 residues. Germline V gene data show CDR1 as SEHNR and CDR2 as FQNEAQ (reference sequence). The CDR3 bases are TGTGCCAGCAGCTGGGACAGGGAGATCTACAATGAGCAGTTCTTC. Its translation: CASSWDREIYNEQFF.

Here the CDR3 DNA reads TGTGCCAGCAGCTTTGGACAGGGGGACCCCTACGAGCAGTACTTC. It specifies CASSFGQGDPYEQYF. The V and J genes are TRBV3-1 and TRBJ2-7; 10 bases are a match to TRBD1. There are 15 residues in the CDR3. V was clipped by 5 bases and J by 2 bases; unmatched bases: 6. Germline CDR1 reads LGHDT; CDR2 reads YNNKEL (reference sequence).

The chain has TRBV4-2 and TRBJ1-5; 12 bases line up with TRBD1. V gave up 0 bases and J gave up 6 bases; unmatched junction bases: 6. The CDR3 consists of 17 residues. Per germline, CDR1 LGHNA and CDR2 YNFKEQ. The CDR3 nucleotides read TGTGCCAGCAGCCAAGATTGGGGACAGGGGGCGAGTCAGCCCCAGCATTTT. Protein product: CASSQDWGQGASQPQHF.

There are a few counts of this clonotype. The V gene is TRBV6-5, the J gene TRBJ1-6, with D unresolved. CDR1 is MNHEY and CDR2 is SVGAGI in the germline V gene. The V gene lost 7 bases and the J gene lost 1 base, with 11 bases spanning the gap. The CDR3 runs to 15 residues. This CDR3 reads CASTRGTSYNSPLHF. In nucleotides, the CDR3 is TGTGCCAGCACGCGGGGAACTTCCTATAATTCACCCCTCCACTTT.

This clonotype was seen only a few times. CDR3 loop: CASSVFTATEAFF. Written as DNA, the CDR3 is TGTGCCAGCAGTGTTTTCACGGCCACTGAAGCTTTCTTT. The chain links TRBV12-3 or TRBV12-4 to TRBJ1-1, with D unclear. CDR3 length: 13 amino acids. Trimming left V 5 bases short and J 4 bases short, with 11 bases between.

The chain links TRBV2 to TRBJ1-2; no definite D call. With 6 bases removed from V and 7 bases from J, the gap between germline ends came to 18 bases. The CDR3 has 14 residues. Per the germline V gene, CDR1 is SNHLY and CDR2 is FYNNEI. CDR3 in DNA: TGTGCCAGCAGGCGAGTGCCCGTTTCGGGTGGCTACACCTTC. Its protein product is CASRRVPVSGGYTF.

Many counts were recorded for this clonotype. The genes are TRBV18 and TRBJ2-1; D gene ambiguous. V shed 8 bases and J shed 5 bases, with 7 bases lying between them. The germline gives CDR1 KGHSH, CDR2 LQKENI. This CDR3 has 11 amino acids. CDR3 protein: CASSPNNEQFF. Here the CDR3 DNA reads TGTGCCAGCAGCCCAAACAATGAGCAGTTCTTC. Combining the CDR3 with reference TRBV18 and TRBJ2-1 gives the whole variable domain NAGVMQNPRHLVRRRGQEARLRCSPMKGHSHVYWYRQLPEEGLKFMVYLQKENIIDESGMPKERFSAEFPKEGPSILRIQQVVRGDSAAYFCASSPNNEQFFGPGTRLTVL.

The chain couples TRBV20-1 to TRBJ2-5; 7 bases map to TRBD1. Trimming took 6 bases from V and 2 from J; bases not matched to a gene: 9. Germline V gene lookup returns CDR1 DFQATT and CDR2 SNEGSKA (reference sequence). The CDR3 has 14 residues. CDR3 region: CSANRDSHQETQYF. CDR3 coding DNA: TGCAGTGCCAACCGGGACAGTCATCAAGAGACCCAGTACTTC.

This chain links TRBV5-1 with TRBJ1-6; the D is unclear. Trimming shortened V by 5 bases and J by 7 bases, and 16 bases separated the two germline ends. The germline CDR1 and CDR2 sequences are SGHRS and YFSETQ. The CDR3 spans 15 residues. The CDR3 DNA reads as TGCGCCAGCAGGCCAGCAGGAGGGATCAATTCACCCCTCCACTTT. Residues: CASRPAGGINSPLHF.

There are a few counts of this clonotype. The chain couples TRBV20-1 to TRBJ2-2; either TRBD1 or TRBD2 may fit D (5 bases each). The CDR3 runs 13 residues. Trimming took off 5 bases at V and 0 bases at J, with 7 bases between the two ends. Germline loops: CDR1 DFQATT, CDR2 SNEGSKA (reference sequence). DNA for the CDR3: TGCAGTGCTCCGGGACCGAACACCGGGGAGCTGTTTTTT. This sequence encodes CSAPGPNTGELFF.

This chain uses TRBV24-1 with TRBJ2-3; 8 bases line up with TRBD1. The ends lost 9 bases at V and 2 bases at J; junction bases unmatched: 9. The V gene's germline CDR1 is KGHDR and CDR2 SFDVKD. The CDR3 extends over 15 amino acids. CDR3 in DNA: TGTGCCACCTCCTACGGGACAGGTTACACAGATACGCAGTATTTT. Protein: CATSYGTGYTDTQYF.